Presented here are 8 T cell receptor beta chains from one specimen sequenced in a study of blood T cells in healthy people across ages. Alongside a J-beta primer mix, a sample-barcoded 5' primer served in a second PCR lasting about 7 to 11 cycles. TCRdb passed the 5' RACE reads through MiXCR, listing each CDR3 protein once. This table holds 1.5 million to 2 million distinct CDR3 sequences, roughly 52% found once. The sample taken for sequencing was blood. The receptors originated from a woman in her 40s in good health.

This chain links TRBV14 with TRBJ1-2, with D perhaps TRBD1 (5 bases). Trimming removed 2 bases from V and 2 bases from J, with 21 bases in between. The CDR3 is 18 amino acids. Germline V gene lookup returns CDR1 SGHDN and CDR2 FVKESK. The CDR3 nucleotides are TGTGCCAGCAGCCAATCCTTCCAGAGAGGGACCGTAAACTATGGCTACACCTTC. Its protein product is CASSQSFQRGTVNYGYTF.

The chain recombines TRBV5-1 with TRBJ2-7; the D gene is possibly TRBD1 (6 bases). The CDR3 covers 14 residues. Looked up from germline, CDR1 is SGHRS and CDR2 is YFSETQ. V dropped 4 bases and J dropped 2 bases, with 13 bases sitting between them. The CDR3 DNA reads TGCGCCAGCAGCAATAACAGGGTCCCCTACGAGCAGTACTTC. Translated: CASSNNRVPYEQYF.

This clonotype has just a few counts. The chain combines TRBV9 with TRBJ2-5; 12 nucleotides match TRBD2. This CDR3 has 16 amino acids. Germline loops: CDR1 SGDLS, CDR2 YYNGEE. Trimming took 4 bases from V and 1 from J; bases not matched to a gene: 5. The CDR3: CASSSATSGSQETQYF. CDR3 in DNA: TGTGCCAGCAGCTCGGCGACTAGCGGGAGCCAAGAGACCCAGTACTTC.

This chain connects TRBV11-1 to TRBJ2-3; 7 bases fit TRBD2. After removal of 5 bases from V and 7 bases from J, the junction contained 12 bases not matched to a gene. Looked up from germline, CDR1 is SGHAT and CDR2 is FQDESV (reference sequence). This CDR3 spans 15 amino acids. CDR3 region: CASSRGLLGGYTQYF. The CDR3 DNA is TGTGCCAGCAGCCGTGGACTTCTCGGGGGGTATACGCAGTATTTT.

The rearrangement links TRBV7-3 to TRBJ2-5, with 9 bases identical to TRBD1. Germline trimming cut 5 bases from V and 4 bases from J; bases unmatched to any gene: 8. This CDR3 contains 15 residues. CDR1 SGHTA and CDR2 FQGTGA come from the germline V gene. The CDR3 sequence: CASSPGTGFRETQYF. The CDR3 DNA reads TGTGCCAGCAGCCCCGGGACAGGGTTTAGAGAGACCCAGTACTTC.

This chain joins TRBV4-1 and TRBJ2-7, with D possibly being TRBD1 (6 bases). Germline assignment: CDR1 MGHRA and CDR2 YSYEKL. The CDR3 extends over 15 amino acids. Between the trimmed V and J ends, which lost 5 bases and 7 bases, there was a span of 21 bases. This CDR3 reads CASSYAGTTPTEQYF. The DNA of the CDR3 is TGCGCCAGCAGCTACGCCGGGACAACTCCTACGGAGCAGTACTTC.

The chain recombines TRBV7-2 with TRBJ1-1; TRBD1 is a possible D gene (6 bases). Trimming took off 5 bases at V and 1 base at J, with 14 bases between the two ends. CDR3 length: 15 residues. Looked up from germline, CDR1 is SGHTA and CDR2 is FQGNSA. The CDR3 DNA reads TGTGCCAGCAGCCCGCCCGGGACAAGGAACACTGAAGCTTTCTTT. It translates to CASSPPGTRNTEAFF.

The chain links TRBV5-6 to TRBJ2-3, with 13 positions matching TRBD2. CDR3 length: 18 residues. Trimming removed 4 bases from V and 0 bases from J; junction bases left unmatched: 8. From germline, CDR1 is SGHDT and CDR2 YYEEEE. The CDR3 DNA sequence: TGTGCCAGCAGCATGGGACTAGCGGGACGTTCTAGCACAGATACGCAGTATTTT. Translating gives CASSMGLAGRSSTDTQYF.